The rows below give T cell receptor beta chains drawn from one sample of a study of T cell repertoires in cytomegalovirus infection. Each CDR3 protein gets one entry after TCRdb re-called the reads with MiXCR. Here the sample spans about 230,000 distinct CDR3 sequences, around 6.6% being singletons. Sequencing was performed on PBMCs. These receptor sequences come from a human donor in good health (CMV status not recorded). Some clones in this sample may be carry-over from other donors' samples. The CDR3 runs from the conserved cysteine through the conserved F or W. The D gene is left open where the match is weak. Part of the rows lack a size; the others show once, few, many or a class for expanded clones.

d_call j_call clone_size v_call cdr3_nt cdr3_aa
- TRBJ1-5 many TRBV6-6 TGTGCCAGCAGTTCCCACGGGTCGTATCAGCCCCAGCATTTT CASSSHGSYQPQHF
- TRBJ1-5 many TRBV5-6 TGTGCCAGCAGCTTGCGGGGAGGGAACCATCAGCCCCAGCATTTT CASSLRGGNHQPQHF
- TRBJ1-1 many TRBV12-3/TRBV12-4 TGTGCCAGCCGGGTGCGCACTGAAGCTTTCTTT CASRVRTEAFF
- TRBJ2-3 many TRBV7-6 TGTGCCAGCAGCTTAGGCCCGGGTAGACTGGATACGCAGTATTTT CASSLGPGRLDTQYF
- TRBJ1-2 - TRBV20-1 TGCAGTGCTAGAGATTTTAGCGCAGGCGACAGCACCCTCTTC CSARDFSAGDSTLF
TRBD2 TRBJ2-1 many TRBV20-1 TGCAGTGCTTTAGGACTAGCGGGGGGCAATGAGCAGTTCTTC CSALGLAGGNEQFF
- TRBJ1-1 many TRBV5-1 TGCGCCAGCAGCTTGACAGGGAGGGACACTGAAGCTTTCTTT CASSLTGRDTEAFF
- TRBJ1-1 many TRBV10-3 TGTGCCATCAGTTTTGCCGGGACCCTGAACACTGAAGCTTTCTTT CAISFAGTLNTEAFF
- TRBJ2-7 many TRBV7-8 TGTGCCAGCACTGGGTCTAGCAGCTCCTACGAGCAGTACTTC CASTGSSSSYEQYF
- TRBJ1-4 many TRBV7-6 TGTGCCAGCAGCTTAGGAGGGCCAACTAATGAAAAACTGTTTTTT CASSLGGPTNEKLFF
TRBD1 TRBJ1-2 many TRBV23-1 TGCGCCAGCAGTCAATCGAGACAGGGGAGAGACGGCTACACCTTC CASSQSRQGRDGYTF
- TRBJ2-1 many TRBV7-2 TGTGCCAGCAGCCACCCGTCCAATGAGCAGTTCTTC CASSHPSNEQFF
- TRBJ1-1 many TRBV12-3/TRBV12-4 TGTGCCAGCAGTTTAGCGGGGGACCTTGAAGCTTTCTTT CASSLAGDLEAFF
- TRBJ1-2 many TRBV7-2 TGTGCCAGCAGCTTAGCCACAGCACCTTCCTCCGGCTACACCTTC CASSLATAPSSGYTF
- TRBJ2-6 many TRBV20-1 TGCAGTGCTAGAGTCCGTAGCTCTGGGGCCAACGTCCTGACTTTC CSARVRSSGANVLTF
TRBD1 TRBJ1-5 many TRBV28 TGTGCCAGCGGGGACAGGCTTTCTTCGCCCCAGCATTTT CASGDRLSSPQHF
TRBD1 TRBJ1-5 many TRBV19 TGTGCCACTCTATCCGGGACAGGCTATCAGCCCCAGCATTTT CATLSGTGYQPQHF
- TRBJ1-1 - TRBV4-3 TGCGCCAGCAGCCAAGATCAGAGGGGCCTTGAAGTTTTCTTT CASSQDQRGLEVFF
- TRBJ2-1 many TRBV20-1 TGCAGTGCTAGAGGCTCGGAGACAAAGGAGTTCTTC CSARGSETKEFF
- TRBJ1-1 few TRBV20-1 TGCAGTGCTAGAGGGACTTTGACTGAAGCTTTCTTT CSARGTLTEAFF
TRBD2 TRBJ2-3 few TRBV29-1 TGCAGCGTCCTAGCGGGGCCAAGCACAGATACGCAGTATTTT CSVLAGPSTDTQYF
- TRBJ1-1 - TRBV5-6 TGTGCCAGCAGCGCAGCCGCCGGGCCGGAAGCTTTCTTT CASSAAAGPEAFF
- TRBJ1-1 many TRBV6-2/TRBV6-3 TGTGCCAGCAGTTTCTCCCACTTAACGGAAGCTTTCTTT CASSFSHLTEAFF
TRBD1 TRBJ2-1 - TRBV24-1 TGTGCCACCAGTGAGAACAGGGGGAGTACATCTGAGCAGTTCTTC CATSENRGSTSEQFF
- TRBJ1-5 many TRBV28 TGTGCCAGCAGTCCAACACAGGGTACTATCCAGCCCCAGCATTTT CASSPTQGTIQPQHF
- TRBJ2-7 many TRBV2 TGTGCCAGCAGTATTGCGTCGCAGTACTTC CASSIASQYF